Below, 5 T cell receptor beta chains from the same sample are listed, as sequenced in a study of cytomegalovirus exposure and HLA in healthy donors. Both 60 Vbeta primers and 13 Jbeta primers went into the PCR. Produced via immunoSEQ multiplex PCR; TCRdb's table is partial and in-frame only. This sample has around 76,000 clones, with about four fifths found just once. The specimen sequenced was PBMCs. These receptors came from a woman between 35 and 50 years old in good health and CMV-seropositive.

This clone came up once. The chain employs TRBV6-5 and TRBJ1-1; tentative D call: TRBD1 (6 bases). The CDR3 has 15 amino acids. Germline CDR1 and CDR2: MNHEY and SVGAGI. The germline V and J ends were trimmed by 6 bases and 5 bases, with 19 bases remaining between them. The CDR3 DNA follows: TGTGCCAGCAGGTATTCCGACAGGTACAAAACTGAAGCTTTCTTT. It codes for CASRYSDRYKTEAFF.

The chain joins TRBV5-1 to TRBJ2-3, with 12 bases lining up with TRBD2. This CDR3 has 15 amino acids. Germline assignment: CDR1 SGHRS and CDR2 YFSETQ. With V trimmed by 3 bases and J by 6 bases, 5 bases remained unmatched. The chain's CDR3 is CASSSSGGVRDTQYF. The CDR3 nucleotides are TGCGCCAGCAGCTCTAGCGGGGGGGTGAGGGATACGCAGTATTTT.

The sample holds a few counts of this clone. The CDR3 DNA sequence: TGTGCCAGCAGGGGGACAGCTGAAGCTTTCTTT. Protein product: CASRGTAEAFF. The chain carries TRBV6-1 and TRBJ1-1, with 7 nucleotides matching TRBD1. This CDR3 has 11 residues. The trim removed 6 bases at V and 6 bases at J, leaving 1 base unmatched. Germline CDR1 MNHNS, CDR2 SASEGT.

This chain joins TRBV5-4 and TRBJ2-3; D is possibly TRBD2 (5 bases). The CDR3 covers 14 residues. V was pared by 4 bases and J by 4 bases, with 13 bases between. Germline V lookup: CDR1 SGHNT, CDR2 YYREEE (reference sequence). The CDR3 sequence is CASSLRGTADTQYF. In nucleotides, the CDR3 is TGTGCCAGCAGCCTACGGGGAACCGCAGATACGCAGTATTTT. The whole variable domain, remainder taken from reference TRBV5-4 and TRBJ2-3, is ETGVTQSPTHLIKTRGQQVTLRCSSQSGHNTVSWYQQALGQGPQFIFQYYREEENGRGNFPPRFSGLQFPNYSSELNVNALELDDSALYLCASSLRGTADTQYFGPGTRLTVL.

The chain has TRBV7-9 and TRBJ2-1; 8 bases are a match to TRBD2. The CDR3 contains 14 residues. CDR1 SEHNR and CDR2 FQNEAQ come from the germline V gene (reference sequence). After removal of 6 bases from V and 3 bases from J, the junction contained 4 bases not matched to a gene. CDR3 loop: CASRASGYYNEQFF. CDR3 bases: TGTGCCAGCAGGGCTAGCGGGTACTACAATGAGCAGTTCTTC.